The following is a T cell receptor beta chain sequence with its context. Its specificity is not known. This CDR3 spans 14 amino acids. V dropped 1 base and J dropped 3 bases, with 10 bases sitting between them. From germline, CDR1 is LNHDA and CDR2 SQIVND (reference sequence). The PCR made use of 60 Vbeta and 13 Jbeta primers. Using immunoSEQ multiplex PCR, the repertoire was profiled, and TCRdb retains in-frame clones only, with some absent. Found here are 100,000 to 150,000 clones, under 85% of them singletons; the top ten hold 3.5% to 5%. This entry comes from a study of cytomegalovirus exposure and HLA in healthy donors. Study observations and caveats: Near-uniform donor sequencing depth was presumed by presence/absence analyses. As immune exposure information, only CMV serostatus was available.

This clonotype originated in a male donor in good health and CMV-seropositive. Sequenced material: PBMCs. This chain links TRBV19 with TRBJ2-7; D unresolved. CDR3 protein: CASSIVGALYEQYF. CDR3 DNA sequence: TGTGCCAGTAGTATAGTCGGAGCCCTCTACGAGCAGTACTTC.